This TCR beta chain comes out of a study of blood T cell repertoires in COVID-19. About the research overall: Material from acute and convalescent COVID-19 was sourced from the United States, Italy and Spain. PBMCs, B-cell-depleted T cells, or T cells were the source of the cDNA or gDNA that made up the material.

The CDR3 contains 15 residues. V lost 1 base, J lost 5 bases, and 11 bases lay in between. Germline loops: CDR1 LNHDA, CDR2 SQIVND (reference sequence). In the original processing: Estimated nucleated cell counts came from reference gene primer amplification. Sequencing used immunoSEQ multiplex PCR; TCRdb keeps in-frame clones, though not all of them. That table is the source of V, J and clone size, and D and trimming were worked out from the DNA. This sample has about 190,000 clones; under 90% occur once, and the top ten carry about 6.7%. The rearrangement joins TRBV19 to TRBJ1-4, with a weak D call TRBD1 (6 bases). This receptor was identified in a man aged 35-49 years with acute or convalescent COVID-19. The sequencing input was peripheral blood. The CDR3 protein is CASSIVWTANEKLFF. The CDR3 coding sequence is TGTGCCAGTAGTATAGTCTGGACAGCAAATGAAAAACTGTTTTTT.